The 19 T cell receptor beta chains presented below share a single source sample, sequenced in a study of identical twins. TCRdb processed the 5' RACE reads anew with MiXCR; each CDR3 protein has one entry. The table has around 480,000 distinct CDR3 sequences, around an eighth seen once. These data also featured in a second study, about yellow fever vaccine responses in identical twins.

Sequencing was done on a sample of CD4+ T cells sorted from blood. Receptors originate from a woman between 18 and 29 years old in good health.

The table lists this clonotype with many counts. In DNA, the CDR3 is TGTGCCAGCAGCTGCCGGACGCAGGATTATTCACCCCTCCACTTT. It is translated as CASSCRTQDYSPLHF. The gene calls are TRBV21-1 and TRBJ1-6. TRBV21-1 is designated a pseudogene. The CDR3 length is 15 residues.

This clonotype was observed a handful of times. The rearrangement uses TRBV5-4 and TRBJ1-1, with 7 bases that match TRBD1. V was clipped by 3 bases and J by 6 bases; unmatched bases: 14. From germline, CDR1 is SGHNT and CDR2 YYREEE (reference sequence). The CDR3 length is 16 residues. CDR3 nucleotides: TGTGCCAGCAGCTCGGGGACGACAGGGTTTGGGGCTGAAGCTTTCTTT. It is translated as CASSSGTTGFGAEAFF.

This clonotype was recorded many times. The rearrangement joins TRBV12-3 or TRBV12-4 to TRBJ1-5, with 8 bases that match TRBD1. The CDR3 is made up of 15 amino acids. The V and J ends lost 6 bases and 0 bases, in that order; junction bases with no gene match: 4. The DNA of the CDR3 is TGTGCCAGCAGCCCGGACAGGGTTAGCAATCAGCCCCAGCATTTT. It yields the protein CASSPDRVSNQPQHF.

This chain connects TRBV6-1 to TRBJ2-1; 9 positions match TRBD1. CDR1 is MNHNS and CDR2 is SASEGT in the germline V gene. The V and J ends lost 1 base and 3 bases, in that order; junction bases with no gene match: 4. The CDR3 totals 16 residues. CDR3: CASSEVGTGRYNEQFF. In nucleotides, the CDR3 is TGTGCCAGCAGTGAAGTGGGGACAGGGCGCTACAATGAGCAGTTCTTC.

The sample holds many counts of this clonotype. This rearrangement joins TRBV15 to TRBJ2-3; D ambiguous. This CDR3 is 14 amino acids long. The germline CDR1 and CDR2 sequences are LNHNV and YYDKDF (reference sequence). Trimming pared 0 bases from V and 7 bases from J, leaving 11 bases between. The CDR3 DNA sequence: TGTGCCACCAGCAGAGAGGAGAAAAAAAATACGCAGTATTTT. This encodes CATSREEKKNTQYF.

This clonotype was observed at least ten times. This chain joins TRBV28 and TRBJ2-1; TRBD2 matches at 13 bases. After removal of 8 bases from V and 6 bases from J, the junction contained 7 bases not matched to a gene. The CDR3 has 15 residues. CDR1 and CDR2 (germline): MDHEN, SYDVKM. The CDR3 DNA sequence: TGTGCCAGCCGACCCGGACTAGCGGGAGTCAATGAGCAGTTCTTC. It translates to CASRPGLAGVNEQFF.

This clonotype was seen only a few times. J is TRBJ2-1 and V is TRBV28, with D tentatively TRBD2 (6 bases). Germline V gives CDR1 MDHEN, CDR2 SYDVKM. The CDR3 consists of 11 residues. The CDR3 here is CALGGRREQFF. CDR3 nucleotides: TGTGCACTAGGAGGGAGGCGCGAGCAGTTCTTC.

A few counts support this clonotype. The chain joins TRBV11-2 to TRBJ2-5; maybe TRBD1 (6 bases). This CDR3 contains 14 residues. Germline assignment: CDR1 SGHAT and CDR2 FQNNGV. Trimming shortened V by 5 bases and J by 4 bases, and 14 bases separated the two germline ends. In DNA form, the CDR3 reads TGTGCCAGCAGCCAAACAGGGTTCCTAGAGACCCAGTACTTC. Its protein is CASSQTGFLETQYF.

The chain carries TRBV7-9 and TRBJ2-7; 8 bases line up with TRBD1. Germline CDR1 SEHNR, CDR2 FQNEAQ (reference sequence). There are 14 residues in the CDR3. J gave up 2 bases and V 3 bases, and 3 bases lay outside the gene matches. The CDR3 reads CASSLGQAPYEQYF. CDR3 nucleotide sequence: TGTGCCAGCAGCTTGGGACAGGCCCCCTACGAGCAGTACTTC.

This chain uses TRBV4-1 with TRBJ2-7; D uncertain. Per the germline V gene, CDR1 is MGHRA and CDR2 is YSYEKL. The length of the CDR3 is 15 residues. Trimming stripped 2 bases from V and 5 bases from J, with 16 bases between. The CDR3 coding sequence is TGCGCCAGCAGCCAAATTGGCGGTAAGCCTCACGAGCAGTACTTC. This codes for CASSQIGGKPHEQYF.

This clonotype was detected many times. V gene TRBV28 combines with J gene TRBJ1-5, with D possibly TRBD1 on 6 matching bases. Germline CDR1 reads MDHEN; CDR2 reads SYDVKM. Trimming pared 4 bases from V and 6 bases from J, leaving 16 bases between. CDR3 length: 15 amino acids. CDR3 coding DNA: TGTGCCAGCAGTTCCCTGAAAGGGGGAACTCAGCCCCAGCATTTT. Its translation: CASSSLKGGTQPQHF.

There are many counts of this clonotype. V usage is TRBV4-1 and J usage is TRBJ1-2; D is unclear. This CDR3 region has 15 residues. Trimming removed 0 bases from V and 3 bases from J, with 11 bases in between. Germline CDR1 and CDR2: MGHRA and YSYEKL. The CDR3 sequence is CASSQETGSDYGYTF. CDR3 DNA: TGCGCCAGCAGCCAAGAAACGGGGTCGGACTATGGCTACACCTTC.

This clonotype was observed a few times. CDR3 sequence: CASSLEAGKQETQYF. The CDR3, as DNA: TGCGCCAGCAGCTTGGAAGCAGGAAAACAAGAGACCCAGTACTTC. The chain links TRBV5-1 to TRBJ2-5; D is unresolved. The CDR3 is 15 amino acids. Trimming shortened V by 0 bases and J by 2 bases, and 11 bases separated the two germline ends. From germline, CDR1 is SGHRS and CDR2 YFSETQ.

This clonotype appeared a few times. This chain uses TRBV9 with TRBJ2-2; 14 nucleotides align to TRBD2. The V segment lost 4 bases and the J segment 6 bases; nucleotides outside the gene matches: 5. The CDR3 has 16 amino acids. Germline V gives CDR1 SGDLS, CDR2 YYNGEE. CDR3 in amino acids: CASSPRLAGGPGELFF. The CDR3 bases are TGTGCCAGCAGCCCCAGACTAGCGGGAGGGCCCGGGGAGCTGTTTTTT.

V and J are TRBV20-1 and TRBJ2-1; 7 bases fit TRBD2. Germline CDR1 is DFQATT and CDR2 is SNEGSKA (reference sequence). V was pared by 7 bases and J by 7 bases, with 7 bases of the junction left unmatched. This CDR3 region has 12 residues. CDR3 sequence: CSGGEGVNEQFF. CDR3 sequence (DNA): TGCAGTGGGGGGGAGGGCGTAAATGAGCAGTTCTTC.

For this clonotype: A read error may produce the germline difference seen at one junction end. The chain carries TRBV20-1 and TRBJ2-3, with 11 nucleotides matching TRBD2. This CDR3 has 16 residues. From germline, CDR1 is DFQATT and CDR2 SNEGSKA (reference sequence). This CDR3 reads CCARDAIAGGPHTQYF. Here the CDR3 DNA reads TGCTGTGCTAGAGATGCCATAGCGGGAGGGCCTCACACGCAGTATTTT.

This clonotype was counted only a few times. The J gene is TRBJ2-4, the V gene TRBV28; D perhaps matches TRBD1 (6 bases). Germline loops: CDR1 MDHEN, CDR2 SYDVKM. This CDR3 is built from 15 residues. The germline V and J ends were trimmed by 2 bases and 7 bases, with 15 bases remaining between them. CDR3 bases: TGTGCCAGCAGTTTAATTTCTACAGGGCGGAACATTCAGTACTTC. Protein: CASSLISTGRNIQYF.

V usage is TRBV7-2 and J usage is TRBJ2-7; 9 bases match TRBD2. Trimming at V came to 1 base and at J to 3 bases, leaving 4 bases not matched to a gene. The V gene's germline CDR1 is SGHTA and CDR2 FQGNSA. This CDR3 spans 15 amino acids. The CDR3 coding sequence is TGTGCCAGCAGCTTAGGTGCGCGGGGGGGCTACGAGCAGTACTTC. Translated, it gives CASSLGARGGYEQYF.

The chain links TRBV4-3 to TRBJ2-3, with D tentatively TRBD1 (6 bases). The CDR3 loop spans 15 amino acids. The V end lost 0 bases, the J end lost 3 bases, and 10 bases lay between the germline ends. The germline gives CDR1 LGHNA, CDR2 YSLEER. CDR3 in DNA: TGCGCCAGCAGCCAAGAAGGGACAACAACAGATACGCAGTATTTT. Translation: CASSQEGTTTDTQYF.